This TCR beta chain comes out of a study of early T cells in non-severe SARS-CoV-2 infection. Study-level information: Sequenced bulk RNA came from whole blood that was unsorted, and chains were unpaired. General observations from the study: Private and CD4 specificities were missed by VDJdb matching, skewed to anti-spike CD8.

CDR1 and CDR2 (germline): SQVTM, ANQGSEA. V was pared by 8 bases and J by 0 bases, with 15 bases between. The CDR3 runs to 14 residues. This clonotype was counted only a few times. Its antigen is currently unknown. Individual cDNA molecules received unique molecular identifiers. Via MiXCR, TCRdb re-called the 5' RACE reads, giving one row per CDR3 protein. The sample has around 100,000 distinct CDR3 sequences, roughly 15% seen once. The sequence derives from an adult who was a healthcare worker with PCR-confirmed SARS-CoV-2 infection or an uninfected control (not recorded which). The rearrangement joins TRBV29-1 to TRBJ2-3; D is possibly TRBD1 or TRBD2 (5 bases each). Material: whole blood. For the CDR3, the DNA is TGCAGCTCCCATTGGGGGTCTAGCACAGATACGCAGTATTTT. Residues: CSSHWGSSTDTQYF.